One T cell receptor (beta chain) is described in this entry. Which antigen it targets is not known. Per-nucleotide qualities are absent, and no much larger clonotype sits a single base away. The junction carries 14 bases between V and J, which are trimmed by 8 bases and 3 bases respectively. The germline V gene (reference sequence) provides CDR1 MNHEY and CDR2 SMNVEV. From cysteine to phenylalanine, the CDR3 is 13 amino acids long. CDR3 DNA is the only sequence kept; it has 39 bases, read in frame from the first base. Patients with autoimmune disease history or receiving systemic immunosuppression were excluded from the trial. In every dose cohort, peripheral blood was drawn for TCR sequencing at baseline, cycle 4 day 1, and cycle 7 day 1. Samples were obtained from an open-label, multicenter, first-in-human phase I dose-escalation trial of ivuxolimab. The trial enrolled adults with locally advanced or metastatic head and neck squamous cell, hepatocellular, melanoma or renal cell carcinoma. Before TCR sequencing, CD4+ and CD8+ T cells were separately sorted from peripheral blood.

The data are from a study of OX40 agonist ivuxolimab in advanced cancers. The study in broad terms: The costimulatory receptor OX40 (CD134) was targeted by ivuxolimab, a fully human IgG2 agonistic monoclonal antibody. Intravenous ivuxolimab was administered to patients every 2 weeks at six dose levels: 0.01, 0.1, 0.3, 1.5, 3 and 10 mg/kg. Among the approximately 50 dose-escalation patients, around 19 had hepatocellular carcinoma, around 15 melanoma, 9 renal cell carcinoma and 9 head and neck cancer. A male proportion of roughly 80% and a mean age of about 60 years, ranging from about 23 to 79, were recorded for the dose-escalation cohort. Patients were allowed to have had prior anti-PD-1, anti-PD-L1 or anti-CTLA-4 therapy, and roughly two fifths of the dose-escalation patients had been treated with checkpoint inhibitors. Partial responses occurred in three dose-escalation patients, of whom one had hepatocellular carcinoma and two had cutaneous melanoma. The point of sequencing TCRbeta in the periphery was to test whether ivuxolimab changed TCR sequence diversity and drove clonal T-cell expansion. The paper describes the monotherapy dose-escalation part (N of about 47 patients) of the phase I trial of ivuxolimab. Study-wide findings and limitations: In the 0.1-3.0 mg/kg groups, partial responders had among the lowest normalized peripheral clonal expansion, particularly in CD8+ T cells. Which antigens the clonally expanded peripheral T cells were specific for was not determined. At doses of 0.1 to 3.0 mg/kg, clonal expansion of both CD4+ and CD8+ blood T cells was observed from baseline to week 6. Low levels of normalized T-cell clonal expansion were also shown by some nonresponding patients. After ivuxolimab, more expanded clones were found on average in CD8+ T cells than in CD4+ T cells.

Genomic DNA was isolated from the sorted cells so that the TCRbeta CDR3 region could be sequenced. The immunoSEQ Assay was used to sequence the TCRbeta CDR3 regions. Here the immuneACCESS table is served through TCRdb, limited to in-frame sequences with V and J called. Missing clones are a known gap in these copies; in checked studies unresolved V genes cover under half, and the rest lacks a known reason. The sample records just over 90,000 clones, 90% to 95% of which are singletons. The ten largest clones represent roughly 2.6% of the sample. The receptor comes from an adult with an advanced solid tumor such as melanoma, head and neck, liver or kidney cancer. The sequences come from CD4+ or CD8+ T cells sorted from blood, collected in a trial of the OX40 agonist ivuxolimab. This chain is built from TRBV27 and TRBJ2-7; the D gene remains uncertain. The DNA sequence follows: TGTGCCAGCTCGATCGACCCGATCTACGAGCAGTACTTC. Translated, it gives CASSIDPIYEQYF.